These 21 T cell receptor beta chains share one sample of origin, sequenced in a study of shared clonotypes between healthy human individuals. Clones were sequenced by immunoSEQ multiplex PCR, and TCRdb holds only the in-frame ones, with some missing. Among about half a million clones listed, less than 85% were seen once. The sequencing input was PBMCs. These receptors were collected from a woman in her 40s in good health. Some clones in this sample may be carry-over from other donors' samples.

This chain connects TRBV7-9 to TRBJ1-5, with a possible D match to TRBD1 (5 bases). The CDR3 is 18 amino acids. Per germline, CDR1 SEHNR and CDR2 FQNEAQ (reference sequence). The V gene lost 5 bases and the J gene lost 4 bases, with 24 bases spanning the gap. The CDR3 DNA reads TGTGCCAGCAGCCCTCAGAGGGGCGCTGACTTTGGTAATCAGCCCCAGCATTTT. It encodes CASSPQRGADFGNQPQHF.

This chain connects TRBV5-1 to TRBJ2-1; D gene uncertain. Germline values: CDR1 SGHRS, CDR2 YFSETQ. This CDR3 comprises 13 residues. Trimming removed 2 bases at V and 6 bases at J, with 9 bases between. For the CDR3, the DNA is TGCGCCAGCAGCTTAATTCCTGCCAATGAGCAGTTCTTC. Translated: CASSLIPANEQFF.

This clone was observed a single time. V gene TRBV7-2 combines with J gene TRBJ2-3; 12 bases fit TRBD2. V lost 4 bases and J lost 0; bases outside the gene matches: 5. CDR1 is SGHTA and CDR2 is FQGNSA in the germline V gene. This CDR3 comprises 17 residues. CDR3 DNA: TGTGCCAGCAGCTCCCGGACTAGCGGGATTAGCACAGATACGCAGTATTTT. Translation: CASSSRTSGISTDTQYF.

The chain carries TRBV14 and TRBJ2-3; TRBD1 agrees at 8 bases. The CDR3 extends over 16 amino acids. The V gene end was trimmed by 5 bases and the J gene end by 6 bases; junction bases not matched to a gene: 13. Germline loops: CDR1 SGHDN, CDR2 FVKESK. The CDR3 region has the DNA TGTGCCAGCAGCTCACCCGGGACAGGATTTTGGGATACGCAGTATTTT. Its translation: CASSSPGTGFWDTQYF.

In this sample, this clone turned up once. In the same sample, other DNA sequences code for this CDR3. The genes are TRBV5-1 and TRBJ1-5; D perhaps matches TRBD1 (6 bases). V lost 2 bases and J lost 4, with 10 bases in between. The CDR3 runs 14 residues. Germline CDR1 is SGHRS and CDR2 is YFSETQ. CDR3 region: CASSLQGGNQPQHF. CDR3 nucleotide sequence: TGCGCCAGCAGCTTACAGGGAGGTAATCAGCCCCAGCATTTT.

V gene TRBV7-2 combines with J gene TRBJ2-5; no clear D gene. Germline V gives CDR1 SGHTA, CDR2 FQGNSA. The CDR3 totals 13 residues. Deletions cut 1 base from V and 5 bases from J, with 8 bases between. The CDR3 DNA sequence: TGTGCCAGCAGCTTAGGCAGTAGCGAGACCCAGTACTTC. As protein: CASSLGSSETQYF.

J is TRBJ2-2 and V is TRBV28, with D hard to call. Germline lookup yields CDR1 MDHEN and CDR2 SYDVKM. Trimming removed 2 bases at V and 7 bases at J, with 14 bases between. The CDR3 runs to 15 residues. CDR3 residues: CASSLGVGVGGELFF. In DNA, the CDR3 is TGTGCCAGCAGTTTAGGCGTAGGTGTGGGCGGGGAGCTGTTTTTT.

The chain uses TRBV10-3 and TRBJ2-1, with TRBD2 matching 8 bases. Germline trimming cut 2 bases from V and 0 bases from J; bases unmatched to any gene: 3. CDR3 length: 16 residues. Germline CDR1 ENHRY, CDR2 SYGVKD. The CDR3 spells CAISEMREASYNEQFF. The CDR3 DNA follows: TGTGCCATCAGTGAGATGCGGGAGGCCTCCTACAATGAGCAGTTCTTC.

This CDR3 is CASSRGGLGANVLTF. CDR3 DNA: TGTGCCAGCAGTAGGGGGGGCCTTGGGGCCAACGTCCTGACTTTC. V and J are TRBV6-5 and TRBJ2-6; a possible D gene is TRBD2 (7 bases). Germline V gene lookup returns CDR1 MNHEY and CDR2 SVGAGI. Trimming shortened V by 5 bases and J by 3 bases, and 11 bases separated the two germline ends. The CDR3 contains 15 residues.

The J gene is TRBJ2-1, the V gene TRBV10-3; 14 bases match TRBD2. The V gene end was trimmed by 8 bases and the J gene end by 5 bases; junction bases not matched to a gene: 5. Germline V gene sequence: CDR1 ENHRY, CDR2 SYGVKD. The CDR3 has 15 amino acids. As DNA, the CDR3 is TGTGCCATCGGGACTAGCGGGAGTAGGGACAATGAGCAGTTCTTC. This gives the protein CAIGTSGSRDNEQFF.

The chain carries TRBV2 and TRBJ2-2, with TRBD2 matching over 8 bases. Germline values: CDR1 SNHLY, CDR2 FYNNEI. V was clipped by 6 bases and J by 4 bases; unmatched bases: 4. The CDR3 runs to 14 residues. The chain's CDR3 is CASRAGAVTGELFF. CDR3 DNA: TGTGCCAGCAGAGCGGGGGCAGTCACCGGGGAGCTGTTTTTT.

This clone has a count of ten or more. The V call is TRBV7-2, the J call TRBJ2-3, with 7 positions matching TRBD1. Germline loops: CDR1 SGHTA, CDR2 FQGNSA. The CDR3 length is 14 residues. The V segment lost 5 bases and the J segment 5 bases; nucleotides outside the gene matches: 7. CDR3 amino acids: CASSQHRGIDTQYF. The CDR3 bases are TGTGCCAGCAGCCAACACAGGGGCATAGATACGCAGTATTTT.

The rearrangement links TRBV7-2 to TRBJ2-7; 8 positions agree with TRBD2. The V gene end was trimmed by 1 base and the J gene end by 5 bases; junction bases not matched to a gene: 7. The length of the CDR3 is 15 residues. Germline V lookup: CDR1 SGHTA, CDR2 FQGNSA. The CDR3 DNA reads TGTGCCAGCAGCTTAGAGGCGGGGGGTTGGGACGAGCAGTACTTC. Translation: CASSLEAGGWDEQYF.

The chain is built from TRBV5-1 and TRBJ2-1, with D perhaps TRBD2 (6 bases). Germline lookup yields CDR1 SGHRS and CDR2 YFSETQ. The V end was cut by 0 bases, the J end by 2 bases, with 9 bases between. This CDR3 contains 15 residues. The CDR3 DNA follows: TGCGCCAGCAGCTTGGTCCGGGAGACCTACAATGAGCAGTTCTTC. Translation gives CASSLVRETYNEQFF.

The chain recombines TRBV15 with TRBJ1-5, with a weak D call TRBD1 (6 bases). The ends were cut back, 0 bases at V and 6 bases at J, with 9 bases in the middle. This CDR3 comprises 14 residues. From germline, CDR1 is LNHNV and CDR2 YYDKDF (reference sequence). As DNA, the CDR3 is TGTGCCACCAGCAGAGAAGGGGGGAGTCAGCCCCAGCATTTT. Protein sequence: CATSREGGSQPQHF.

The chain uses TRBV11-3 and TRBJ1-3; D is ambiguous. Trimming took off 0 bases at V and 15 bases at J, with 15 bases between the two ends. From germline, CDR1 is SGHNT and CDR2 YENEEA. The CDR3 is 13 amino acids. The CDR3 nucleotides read TGTGCCAGCAGCTTAGATCAGGACGGTGCCGCATATTTT. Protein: CASSLDQDGAAYF.

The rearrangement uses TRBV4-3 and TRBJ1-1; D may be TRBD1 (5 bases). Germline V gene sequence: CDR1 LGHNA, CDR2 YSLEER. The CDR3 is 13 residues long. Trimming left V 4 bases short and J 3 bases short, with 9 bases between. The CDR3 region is CASSLQGDTEAFF. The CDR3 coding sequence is TGCGCCAGCAGCCTCCAGGGAGACACTGAAGCTTTCTTT.

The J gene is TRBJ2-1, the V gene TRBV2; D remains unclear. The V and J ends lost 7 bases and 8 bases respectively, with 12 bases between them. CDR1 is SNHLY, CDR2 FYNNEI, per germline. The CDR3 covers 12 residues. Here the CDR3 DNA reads TGTGCCAGCAAGCTGGTGGGCGATGAGCAGTTCTTC. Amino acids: CASKLVGDEQFF.

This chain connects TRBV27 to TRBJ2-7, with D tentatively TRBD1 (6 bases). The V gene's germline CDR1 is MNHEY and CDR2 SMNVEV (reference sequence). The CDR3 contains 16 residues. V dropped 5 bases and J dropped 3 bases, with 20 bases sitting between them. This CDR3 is CASSTPRGRGHYEQYF. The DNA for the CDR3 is TGTGCCAGCAGTACTCCCAGGGGCAGGGGTCACTACGAGCAGTACTTC.

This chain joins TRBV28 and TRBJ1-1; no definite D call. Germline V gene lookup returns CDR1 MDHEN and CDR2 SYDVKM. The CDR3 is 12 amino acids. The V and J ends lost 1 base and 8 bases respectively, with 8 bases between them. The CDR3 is CASSLLGGEAFF. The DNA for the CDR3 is TGTGCCAGCAGTTTATTGGGAGGAGAAGCTTTCTTT. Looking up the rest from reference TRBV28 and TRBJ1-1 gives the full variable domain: DVKVTQSSRYLVKRTGEKVFLECVQDMDHENMFWYRQDPGLGLRLIYFSYDVKMKEKGDIPEGYSVSREKKERFSLILESASTNQTSMYLCASSLLGGEAFFGQGTRLTVV.

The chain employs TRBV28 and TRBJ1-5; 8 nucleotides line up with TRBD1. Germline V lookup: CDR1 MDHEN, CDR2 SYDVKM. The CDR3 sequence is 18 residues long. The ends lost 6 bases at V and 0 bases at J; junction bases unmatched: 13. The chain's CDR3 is CASRGGGTGPYSNQPQHF. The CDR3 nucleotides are TGTGCCAGCAGAGGGGGGGGGACAGGCCCCTATAGCAATCAGCCCCAGCATTTT.